This TCR beta chain derives from a study of blood T cell repertoires in COVID-19. Study-wide context: Both acute and convalescent COVID-19 samples were obtained from the United States, Italy and Spain. PBMCs, B-cell-depleted T cells, or T cells provided the cDNA or gDNA that made up the material.

Under the authors' procedure: Reference gene primer amplification gave estimated nucleated cell counts. Clones were sequenced by immunoSEQ multiplex PCR, and TCRdb holds only the in-frame ones, with some missing. The V and J calls and clone size were taken over from that table, and D and trimming were inferred from the DNA. The data contain approximately 500,000 clones, roughly 88% of them singletons. Trimming at V came to 5 bases and at J to 7 bases, leaving 6 bases not matched to a gene. Germline assignment: CDR1 MNHEY and CDR2 SMNVEV (reference sequence). The CDR3 loop spans 13 amino acids. Sequenced: peripheral blood. This chain joins TRBV27 and TRBJ1-2, with 8 bases matching TRBD1. The source is a human donor in a cohort sampled during active COVID-19. The CDR3 loop reads CASSPQGARGYTF. CDR3 DNA: TGTGCCAGCAGTCCGCAGGGGGCGCGTGGCTACACCTTC.